Below, 18 T cell receptor beta chains from the same sample are listed, as sequenced in a study of cytomegalovirus exposure and HLA in healthy donors (dated by TCRdb to 2015 to 2018). The library came from the immunoSEQ multiplex PCR assay. Imported from immuneACCESS, the table was reduced by TCRdb to in-frame sequences with V and J called. These copies leave out some clones; in studies compared against another copy, an unresolved V gene accounts for under half, and the cause of the remainder is not known. The sample table lists over 150,000 clones, around 85% of them with a count of one. The ten largest account for more than 15% of the sample. Material for sequencing was PBMCs. The receptors derive from a man between 18 and 29 years old in good health and CMV-seropositive.

This clone was detected ten times or more. This chain links TRBV27 with TRBJ1-4; the D gene is possibly TRBD1 (6 bases). V gave up 6 bases and J gave up 7 bases, with 15 bases separating them. Germline CDR1 reads MNHEY; CDR2 reads SMNVEV (reference sequence). The CDR3 runs to 14 residues. DNA of the CDR3: TGTGCCAGCAGGGTAAACAGGGATTCTGAAAAACTGTTTTTT. Protein product: CASRVNRDSEKLFF.

Worth noting for this clone: A read error may produce the germline difference seen at one junction end. The rearrangement links TRBV6-5 to TRBJ2-1; D possibly corresponds to TRBD2 (5 bases). Germline CDR1 is MNHEY and CDR2 is SVGAGI. This CDR3 has 15 amino acids. The CDR3 nucleotides are TGTGCCAGCAGCCCGGGGTATAGCTCCCACAATGAGCAGTTCTTC. Encoded protein: CASSPGYSSHNEQFF.

The chain links TRBV19 to TRBJ2-1; D is uncertain. Trimming left V 8 bases short and J 6 bases short, with 17 bases between. The CDR3 extends over 14 amino acids. Germline CDR1 LNHDA, CDR2 SQIVND (reference sequence). The CDR3 protein is CASRNDNAPNEQFF. DNA of the CDR3: TGTGCCAGTCGCAATGACAATGCCCCCAATGAGCAGTTCTTC.

This chain links TRBV5-1 with TRBJ2-7; 11 positions match TRBD2. Germline V CDR1 and CDR2: SGHRS, YFSETQ. This CDR3 region has 17 residues. V was pared by 0 bases and J by 4 bases, with 9 bases of the junction left unmatched. The CDR3 protein is CASSLDASGGSTYEQYF. In DNA form, the CDR3 reads TGCGCCAGCAGCTTGGATGCTAGCGGGGGGTCAACATACGAGCAGTACTTC.

The chain carries TRBV5-1 and TRBJ1-1, with 8 positions matching TRBD1. Per the germline V gene, CDR1 is SGHRS and CDR2 is YFSETQ. Losses at the gene ends were 5 bases for V and 3 bases for J; bases not matched to a gene: 12. The CDR3 sequence is 16 residues long. The DNA of the CDR3 is TGCGCCAGCAGTGCCCCCGAGACAGGGGTGGACACTGAAGCTTTCTTT. Translated: CASSAPETGVDTEAFF. Variable domain in full (rest from reference TRBV5-1 and TRBJ1-1): KAGVTQTPRYLIKTRGQQVTLSCSPISGHRSVSWYQQTPGQGLQFLFEYFSETQRNKGNFPGRFSGRQFSNSRSEMNVSTLELGDSALYLCASSAPETGVDTEAFFGQGTRLTVV.

The rearrangement joins TRBV2 to TRBJ2-3; TRBD2 aligns across 9 bases. V lost 7 bases to trimming and J lost 0 bases; unmatched junction nucleotides: 2. Germline loops: CDR1 SNHLY, CDR2 FYNNEI. The CDR3 length is 14 residues. CDR3 sequence (DNA): TGTGCCAGCATGGGACTAGCAAGCACAGATACGCAGTATTTT. Translating it yields CASMGLASTDTQYF.

V gene TRBV11-1 combines with J gene TRBJ1-2; D call uncertain. Trimming took 10 bases from V and 2 from J, leaving 17 bases between them. The length of the CDR3 is 14 residues. Germline CDR1 is SGHAT and CDR2 is FQDESV (reference sequence). The CDR3 reads CAKILTPPNYGYTF. CDR3 bases: TGTGCCAAGATTCTCACACCCCCGAACTATGGCTACACCTTC.

The chain joins TRBV6-1 to TRBJ1-5; D not certain. V was clipped by 10 bases and J by 8 bases, with 18 bases between them. Per the germline V gene, CDR1 is MNHNS and CDR2 is SASEGT. The CDR3 sequence is 13 residues long. As DNA, the CDR3 is TGTGCCACCTCAGAGGTCGTTTTTGAGCCCCAGCATTTT. It encodes CATSEVVFEPQHF.

The chain is built from TRBV4-2 and TRBJ1-2, with 7 bases aligning to TRBD1. V gave up 0 bases and J gave up 4 bases; unmatched junction bases: 5. Germline values: CDR1 LGHNA, CDR2 YNFKEQ. The CDR3 has 15 amino acids. CDR3 region: CASSQDDPGGYGYTF. In DNA, the CDR3 is TGTGCCAGCAGCCAAGATGACCCAGGGGGCTATGGCTACACCTTC.

The gene calls are TRBV19 and TRBJ2-3, with TRBD2 as a possible D gene (5 bases). The CDR3 covers 15 residues. Germline CDR1 LNHDA, CDR2 SQIVND (reference sequence). Trimming stripped 4 bases from V and 4 bases from J, with 15 bases between. The CDR3 region is CASSNGMRAADTQYF. CDR3 DNA: TGTGCCAGTAGTAACGGGATGAGGGCTGCAGATACGCAGTATTTT.

The chain carries TRBV7-9 and TRBJ1-2; 7 bases are a match to TRBD1. V trimming: 5 bases; J trimming: 8 bases; junction bases outside the gene matches: 8. Germline V gives CDR1 SEHNR, CDR2 FQNEAQ (reference sequence). The CDR3 is made up of 13 amino acids. For the CDR3, the DNA is TGTGCCAGCAGCGCACAGGGGATTGACGGCTACACCTTC. Amino acids: CASSAQGIDGYTF.

The chain carries TRBV30 and TRBJ2-7, with D perhaps matching TRBD1 (6 bases). The CDR3 contains 13 residues. Per the germline V gene, CDR1 is GTSNPN and CDR2 is SVGIG (reference sequence). The V end lost 5 bases, the J end lost 0 bases, and 11 bases lay between the germline ends. This CDR3 reads CAWAPGHSYEQYF. In nucleotides, the CDR3 is TGTGCCTGGGCCCCGGGACACTCCTACGAGCAGTACTTC.

The CDR3 sequence is CASRTTFEAFF. For the CDR3, the DNA is TGTGCCAGCAGAACGACATTTGAAGCTTTCTTT. V and J are TRBV2 and TRBJ1-1; D is ambiguous. Trimming removed 6 bases from V and 7 bases from J, with 9 bases in between. The CDR3 sequence is 11 residues long. Germline CDR1 is SNHLY and CDR2 is FYNNEI.

The V and J genes are TRBV27 and TRBJ1-2; 9 bases align to TRBD1. V lost 3 bases to trimming and J lost 3 bases; unmatched junction nucleotides: 2. CDR1 is MNHEY and CDR2 is SMNVEV in the germline V gene (reference sequence). This CDR3 region has 14 residues. CDR3 nucleotides: TGTGCCAGCAGTTTTACAGGGGGCTACTATGGCTACACCTTC. Encoded protein: CASSFTGGYYGYTF.

V gene TRBV9 combines with J gene TRBJ2-3; 8 bases agree with TRBD1. With V trimmed by 3 bases and J by 2 bases, 5 bases remained unmatched. The CDR3 length is 15 residues. Germline lookup yields CDR1 SGDLS and CDR2 YYNGEE. CDR3 in amino acids: CASSGQGQNTDTQYF. The CDR3 coding sequence is TGTGCCAGCAGCGGACAGGGGCAGAACACAGATACGCAGTATTTT.

V gene TRBV7-9 combines with J gene TRBJ1-1; 7 nucleotides align to TRBD1. The CDR3 consists of 14 residues. CDR1 is SEHNR, CDR2 FQNEAQ, per germline (reference sequence). The trim removed 5 bases at V and 4 bases at J, leaving 7 bases unmatched. CDR3 nucleotide sequence: TGTGCCAGCAGCCCTAGACAGGGAACCACTGAAGCTTTCTTT. Its translation is CASSPRQGTTEAFF.

The chain carries TRBV5-1 and TRBJ1-3; TRBD1 matches 7 bases. Germline trimming cut 4 bases from V and 4 bases from J; bases unmatched to any gene: 11. CDR1 is SGHRS and CDR2 is YFSETQ in the germline V gene. CDR3 length: 16 amino acids. The CDR3 bases are TGCGCCAGCAGCCTAACCGGACAGGCACAAGGAAACACCATATATTTT. Residues: CASSLTGQAQGNTIYF.

V gene TRBV6-5 combines with J gene TRBJ2-7, with 12 bases aligning to TRBD2. J was trimmed by 5 bases and V by 2 bases; bases with no gene match: 4. Germline V gives CDR1 MNHEY, CDR2 SVGAGI. The CDR3 is 15 residues long. The CDR3 DNA reads TGTGCCAGCAGTTACCCTAGCGGGGGGGAGAACGAGCAGTACTTC. The encoded protein is CASSYPSGGENEQYF.